This TCR beta chain was observed in a study of glioma-infiltrating T cells. General study points: Very few CDR3 sequences were shared between tissue and blood. Above-expected tissue-blood divergence occurred in all gliomas, most in low-grade ones.

This clonotype was counted a few times. Its cognate antigen is unknown. CDR1 SGDLS and CDR2 YYNGEE come from the germline V gene. Trimming left V 0 bases short and J 0 bases short, with 5 bases between. The CDR3 runs to 14 residues. TCR alpha and beta CDR3 regions were amplified from RNA using iRepertoire nested multiplex PCR. Tissue mRNA or PBMC total RNA, roughly 85-450 ng, went into one-step reverse transcription and amplification. Each CDR3 protein is one row after TCRdb ran MiXCR on the multiplex PCR reads. This sample has fewer than 90,000 distinct CDR3 sequences, with 23% found just once. What was sequenced was glioma tissue, nonneoplastic brain tissue, or PBMCs (not recorded which). The chain is built from TRBV9 and TRBJ2-3; D gene unclear. The source of this sequence is a human donor with low-grade glioma or glioblastoma, undergoing nonglioma brain surgery, or in good health (not recorded which). CDR3 in DNA: TGTGCCAGCAGCGTAGCTGCGAGCACAGATACGCAGTATTTT. Encoded protein: CASSVAASTDTQYF.